These 21 T cell receptor beta chains were all obtained from the same sample, sequenced in a study of T cell changes during pregnancy in multiple sclerosis. Profiled with immunoSEQ multiplex PCR; TCRdb holds only in-frame clones, not every one. The sample includes more than 40,000 clones, roughly 94% of them seen just once. The input for sequencing was CD4+ T cells from peripheral blood mononuclear cells, taken in the second trimester of pregnancy. All receptors come from a female donor with multiple sclerosis, enrolled in a pregnancy study.

The V and J genes are TRBV7-8 and TRBJ2-2; no clear D gene. There are 16 residues in the CDR3. Germline V gene lookup returns CDR1 SGHVS and CDR2 FQNEAQ. The V end lost 2 bases, the J end lost 2 bases, and 12 bases lay between the germline ends. The CDR3 loop is CASSLRSTVNTGELFF. The CDR3 DNA reads as TGTGCCAGCAGCTTACGCAGCACAGTTAACACCGGGGAGCTGTTTTTT.

The genes are TRBV7-2 and TRBJ2-5, with 8 bases identical to TRBD1. Trimming removed 9 bases from V and 4 bases from J; junction bases left unmatched: 10. The germline V gene has CDR1 SGHTA and CDR2 FQGNSA. The CDR3 is made up of 14 amino acids. CDR3 DNA sequence: TGTGCCAGTGGAGGACAGGGACAAGGAGAGACCCAGTACTTC. Encoded protein: CASGGQGQGETQYF.

The chain recombines TRBV5-1 with TRBJ2-5; the D gene is possibly TRBD2 (5 bases). The CDR3 covers 14 residues. Germline V gene sequence: CDR1 SGHRS, CDR2 YFSETQ. Trimming pared 6 bases from V and 4 bases from J, leaving 16 bases between. The CDR3 here is CASTGLRAPETQYF. The CDR3 DNA reads TGCGCCAGCACCGGTTTGAGGGCTCCAGAGACCCAGTACTTC.

This chain connects TRBV7-9 to TRBJ2-7; 7 bases map to TRBD1. Germline trimming cut 5 bases from V and 6 bases from J; bases unmatched to any gene: 10. The germline V gene encodes CDR1 SEHNR and CDR2 FQNEAQ (reference sequence). CDR3 length: 14 amino acids. CDR3 protein: CASSPGQRFGEQYF. The CDR3 DNA is TGTGCCAGCAGCCCGGGACAGAGGTTCGGCGAGCAGTACTTC. Full variable domain (missing parts from reference TRBV7-9 and TRBJ2-7): DTGVSQNPRHKITKRGQNVTFRCDPISEHNRLYWYRQTLGQGPEFLTYFQNEAQLEKSRLLSDRFSAERPKGSFSTLEIQRTEQGDSAMYLCASSPGQRFGEQYFGPGTRLTVT.

The chain couples TRBV7-2 to TRBJ2-2; D uncertain. Trimming took off 4 bases at V and 6 bases at J, with 12 bases between the two ends. This CDR3 has 14 residues. Germline V gene data show CDR1 as SGHTA and CDR2 as FQGNSA. The chain's CDR3 is CASSSHFSAGELFF. CDR3 DNA sequence: TGTGCCAGCAGCTCGCACTTTTCGGCCGGGGAGCTGTTTTTT.

The V call is TRBV2, the J call TRBJ1-1; D is possibly TRBD1 (5 bases). The CDR3 is 13 amino acids. Germline CDR1 is SNHLY and CDR2 is FYNNEI. V shed 6 bases and J shed 1 base, with 9 bases lying between them. CDR3 sequence reads: CASSQGTNTEAFF. The CDR3 coding sequence is TGTGCCAGCAGCCAGGGAACGAACACTGAAGCTTTCTTT.

The V and J genes are TRBV11-2 and TRBJ2-3, with 7 bases matching TRBD1. The CDR3 runs 14 residues. Germline CDR1 is SGHAT and CDR2 is FQNNGV. V shed 0 bases and J 4 bases; nucleotides not matched to a gene: 1. In DNA, the CDR3 is TGTGCCAGCAGCTTAGAGGGGACAGCAGATACGCAGTATTTT. Its protein is CASSLEGTADTQYF.

This chain joins TRBV4-3 and TRBJ2-2; 7 bases are a match to TRBD1. J lost 3 bases, V lost 2 bases, and 6 bases had no gene match. The CDR3 sequence is 16 residues long. Germline lookup yields CDR1 LGHNA and CDR2 YSLEER. CDR3 sequence (DNA): TGCGCCAGCAGCCAACCGACAGGGTCCGACACCGGGGAGCTGTTTTTT. It translates to CASSQPTGSDTGELFF.

This chain uses TRBV9 with TRBJ2-4, with D perhaps TRBD1 (7 bases). V was clipped by 3 bases and J by 4 bases, with 17 bases between them. Germline V gives CDR1 SGDLS, CDR2 YYNGEE. CDR3 size: 16 residues. The CDR3 protein is CASSGTGQGGKNIQYF. CDR3 nucleotide sequence: TGTGCCAGCAGCGGAACAGGGCAGGGGGGAAAAAACATTCAGTACTTC.

The chain employs TRBV9 and TRBJ2-1; possible D gene TRBD2, 6 bases. Germline lookup yields CDR1 SGDLS and CDR2 YYNGEE. The CDR3 totals 17 residues. V lost 0 bases to trimming and J lost 0 bases, with 13 bases between them. As DNA, the CDR3 is TGTGCCAGCAGCGTAGCCCCGGGGGTGGGCTCCTACAATGAGCAGTTCTTC. It encodes CASSVAPGVGSYNEQFF.

The chain carries TRBV9 and TRBJ1-3; 8 bases fit TRBD1. CDR1 SGDLS and CDR2 YYNGEE come from the germline V gene. This CDR3 region has 15 residues. Germline trimming cut 4 bases from V and 4 bases from J; bases unmatched to any gene: 7. Here the CDR3 reads CASSSDRGLGNTIYF. The CDR3 DNA reads as TGTGCCAGCAGCTCCGACAGGGGCTTAGGAAACACCATATATTTT.

J is TRBJ2-5 and V is TRBV30; D is unresolved. Germline V CDR1 and CDR2: GTSNPN, SVGIG (reference sequence). Trimming shortened V by 0 bases and J by 2 bases, and 7 bases separated the two germline ends. This CDR3 comprises 13 residues. The CDR3 spells CAWSVIVQETQYF. As DNA, the CDR3 is TGTGCCTGGAGTGTGATAGTACAAGAGACCCAGTACTTC. Variable domain in full (rest from reference TRBV30 and TRBJ2-5): SQTIHQWPATLVQPVGSPLSLECTVEGTSNPNLYWYRQAAGRGLQLLFYSVGIGQISSEVPQNLSASRPQDRQFILSSKKLLLSDSGFYLCAWSVIVQETQYFGPGTRLLVL.

The CDR3 DNA is TGTGCCAGCAGCATCGGGACAGGGGCGACCGGCGGGGAGCTGTTTTTT. Its translation: CASSIGTGATGGELFF. The rearrangement links TRBV5-5 to TRBJ2-2; 10 bases are a match to TRBD1. CDR3 length: 16 residues. V was pared by 4 bases and J by 7 bases, with 10 bases of the junction left unmatched. In germline, CDR1 is SGHKS, CDR2 YYEKEE (reference sequence).

For the CDR3, the DNA is TGTGCCAGCAGTGACGTAGCGGGGGGAGAGACCCAGTACTTC. It encodes CASSDVAGGETQYF. The chain carries TRBV25-1 and TRBJ2-5; 10 bases are shared with TRBD2. The CDR3 spans 14 residues. V dropped 3 bases and J dropped 4; count of bases not matched to a gene: 2. Germline assignment: CDR1 MGHDK and CDR2 SYGVNS.

The CDR3 DNA reads TGTGCCAGCAGCTTGGGACAGGCCTACAATGAGCAGTTCTTC. Translation: CASSLGQAYNEQFF. This rearrangement joins TRBV21-1 to TRBJ2-1; TRBD1 was called by the table and not checked on the DNA. TRBV21-1 is a pseudogene. The CDR3 extends over 14 amino acids.

The chain is built from TRBV7-3 and TRBJ2-3; 8 bases are shared with TRBD2. The CDR3 extends over 17 amino acids. Germline CDR1 and CDR2: SGHTA and FQGTGA. After removal of 5 bases from V and 1 base from J, the junction contained 11 bases not matched to a gene. The CDR3 sequence is CASSRGGMFSGTDTQYF. The CDR3 DNA sequence: TGTGCCAGCAGCCGCGGGGGGATGTTTTCGGGCACAGATACGCAGTATTTT.

The chain couples TRBV27 to TRBJ2-3; 10 nucleotides agree with TRBD2. Germline V gene sequence: CDR1 MNHEY, CDR2 SMNVEV (reference sequence). V gave up 2 bases and J gave up 5 bases; unmatched junction bases: 7. This CDR3 has 16 amino acids. CDR3 nucleotide sequence: TGTGCCAGCAGTTTAGGACTAGCGGCCACGATAGATACGCAGTATTTT. Protein product: CASSLGLAATIDTQYF.

As DNA, the CDR3 is TGTGCCAGCAATTCTCCGAACAGGGCTCCCTACGAGCAGTACTTC. Translation gives CASNSPNRAPYEQYF. J is TRBJ2-7 and V is TRBV27; the D gene is possibly TRBD1 (6 bases). The germline V gene has CDR1 MNHEY and CDR2 SMNVEV (reference sequence). Trimming cost V 7 bases and J 2 bases, with 18 bases left between them. This CDR3 contains 15 residues.

The rearrangement joins TRBV18 to TRBJ1-2, with 9 bases lining up with TRBD1. The germline V gene encodes CDR1 KGHSH and CDR2 LQKENI. V lost 2 bases, J lost 1 base, and 2 bases stayed unmatched. The CDR3 sequence is 15 residues long. In DNA form, the CDR3 reads TGTGCCAGCTCACCAGGACAGGGGCTTAACTATGGCTACACCTTC. Translated, it gives CASSPGQGLNYGYTF.

This clone turned up a few times. The V gene is TRBV27, the J gene TRBJ1-1; TRBD1 aligns across 7 bases. The CDR3 is made up of 14 amino acids. The ends lost 6 bases at V and 1 base at J; junction bases unmatched: 5. Per germline, CDR1 MNHEY and CDR2 SMNVEV (reference sequence). The CDR3, as DNA: TGTGCCAGCAGGTACAGGGGAGGGAACACTGAAGCTTTCTTT. It translates to CASRYRGGNTEAFF.

This clone was detected only once. The V and J genes are TRBV5-1 and TRBJ1-2; weak D call: TRBD1 (5 bases). V was pared by 4 bases and J by 4 bases, with 11 bases between. The germline V gene has CDR1 SGHRS and CDR2 YFSETQ. There are 13 residues in the CDR3. DNA for the CDR3: TGCGCCAGCAGCAGGGGACTCCCCTATGGCTACACCTTC. This sequence encodes CASSRGLPYGYTF.